Reported below is one TCR beta chain. It lacks a known antigen. Base qualities are missing; no much larger clone stands one base away. Trimmed from V: 6 bases; trimmed from J: 2 bases; junction bases lacking a gene match: 11. Inclusive of the bounding cysteine and phenylalanine, the CDR3 is 16 residues long. CDR3 DNA only is kept here, 48 bases in frame from base 1. The source of the sample is a study of post-analysis software for immune sequencing data (dated by TCRdb to 2013 to 2016). For the study in its entirety: Relapsing-remitting, secondary progressive and progressive-relapsing multiple sclerosis were recorded as disease courses, and subtype annotation was lacking for some patients. The patient repertoires were set against 10 to 11 previously published healthy control repertoires from donors whose ages ranged from roughly 6 to 26 years. A subset of samples was prepared in parallel using single-end sample barcoding, then pooled and co-amplified after Illumina adapter ligation. Study-level results and caveats: The control group was slightly older than the multiple sclerosis patient group. When samples were clustered directly using the F measure, samples prepared in the same batch co-clustered strongly, which prompted a batch-effect correction. Patients showed significantly higher frequencies than controls for about five TRBV segments, among them TRBV5-6, TRBV5-1 and TRBV20-1. Normalized Chao1 diversity was significantly lower in multiple sclerosis patients than controls, suggesting substantial peripheral T-cell clonal expansion.

To demonstrate the VDJtools post-analysis software, TCR beta repertoires were profiled from the peripheral blood of more than ten young patients with multiple sclerosis. The multiple sclerosis patients were children and adolescents ranging in age from about 6 to 16 years. Libraries were made using PCR. Sequencer: Illumina HiSeq 2500. Unique molecular identifiers were incorporated into TCR beta cDNA libraries to reduce PCR and sequencing biases. Every 1 to 10 million input T cells yielded approximately 500,000 cDNA molecules, meaning each molecule approximated one T cell. The same protocol used for the earlier healthy control dataset was applied to prepare and sequence the patient libraries. Within a given batch, samples were prepared together, multiplexed and sequenced on the same HiSeq lane. The paper's processing steps were these. Raw barcoded reads were processed with MIGEC, discarding single-read molecular identifier groups before consensus assembly and CDR3 extraction. Clonotype tables were post-analysed with VDJtools, and diversity was normalized by down-sampling all datasets to the smallest sample size. In repertoire overlap clustering, CDR3 amino acid sequences, but not nucleotide sequences, were matched to correct batch-related cross-sample contamination. TCRdb passed the public sequencing reads through fastp at Q25 and MiXCR, retaining productive beta sequences. Each record represents a unique CDR3 protein, reported with the most common genes and DNA among its rows. The V and J calls were not made by the authors but by TCRdb's processing. A total of 700,000 to 900,000 distinct CDR3 sequences appear in this sample, under 60% of them only once. In total, the top ten clones hold 4.9% of the sample.

The sequence is built from TRBV12-3 or TRBV12-4 and TRBJ2-3, with 7 middle bases fitting TRBD2. This clonotype originated in a girl between 10 and 17 years old with multiple sclerosis. Sequencing was carried out using blood. The CDR3 region has the sequence CASSPGWGRDTDTQYF. The nucleotides read TGTGCCAGCAGCCCGGGGTGGGGGAGGGACACAGATACGCAGTATTTT.